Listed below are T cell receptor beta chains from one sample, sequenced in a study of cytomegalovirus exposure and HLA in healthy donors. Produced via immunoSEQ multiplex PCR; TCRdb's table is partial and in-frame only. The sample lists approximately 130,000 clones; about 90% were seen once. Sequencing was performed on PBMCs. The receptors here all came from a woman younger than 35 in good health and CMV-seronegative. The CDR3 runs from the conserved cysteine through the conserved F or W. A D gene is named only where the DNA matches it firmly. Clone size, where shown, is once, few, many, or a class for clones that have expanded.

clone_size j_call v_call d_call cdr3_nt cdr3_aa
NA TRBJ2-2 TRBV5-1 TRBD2 TGCGCCAGCAGCCCACTAATCGGGCTAGCGGGATCGGGCGGGGAGCTGTTTTTT CASSPLIGLAGSGGELFF
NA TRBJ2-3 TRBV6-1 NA TGTGCCAGCAGCCGCGGGACGGGTAGCACAGATACGCAGTATTTT CASSRGTGSTDTQYF
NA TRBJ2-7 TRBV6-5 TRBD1 TGTGCCAGCAGTTACCGGGACAGGGACGAGCAGTACTTC CASSYRDRDEQYF
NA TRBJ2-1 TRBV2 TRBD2 TGTGCCAGCAGTTCGGAGAGTGCGGGGGGGAGGAGCTCCTACAATGAGCAGTTCTTC CASSSESAGGRSSYNEQFF
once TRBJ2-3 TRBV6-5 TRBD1 TGTGCCAGCAGTCCCTTGGACAGGCCAGATACGCAGTATTTT CASSPLDRPDTQYF
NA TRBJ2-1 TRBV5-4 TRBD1 TGTGCCAGCAGCCTACGGGACAGGCATAATGAGCAGTTCTTC CASSLRDRHNEQFF
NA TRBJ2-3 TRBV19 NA TGTGCCAGTAGTATAAACAGGGTGGACACAGATACGCAGTATTTT CASSINRVDTDTQYF
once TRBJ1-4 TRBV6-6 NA TGTGCCAGCAATACAGGATATGCAACTAATGAAAAACTGTTTTTT CASNTGYATNEKLFF
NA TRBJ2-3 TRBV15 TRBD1 TGTGCCACCAGCAGCGGGACAGGGGGCGCAGATACGCAGTATTTT CATSSGTGGADTQYF
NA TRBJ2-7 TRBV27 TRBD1 TGTGCCAGCAGTTTAGAGGACAGGGGGTACGAGCAGTACTTC CASSLEDRGYEQYF
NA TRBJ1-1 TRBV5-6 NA TGTGCCAGCAGCCTGCAGACAGCACTGAACACTGAAGCTTTCTTT CASSLQTALNTEAFF
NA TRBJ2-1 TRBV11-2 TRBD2 TGTGCCAGCAGCTCCTGGACTAGCGGACAAGGGACCAATGAGCAGTTCTTC CASSSWTSGQGTNEQFF
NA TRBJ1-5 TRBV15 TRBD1 TGTGCCACCACTGGGGACAGGGTCGGTCAGCCCCAGCATTTT CATTGDRVGQPQHF
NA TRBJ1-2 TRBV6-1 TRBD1 TGTGCCAGCAGTTTCCAAGACAGGGACTTGGGTGGCTACACCTTC CASSFQDRDLGGYTF
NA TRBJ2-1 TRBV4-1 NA TGCGCCAGCAGCCAAGAACTACCCTCCCAGGAGGGCCCTAGGAATGAGCAGTTCTTC CASSQELPSQEGPRNEQFF
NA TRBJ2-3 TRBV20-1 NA TGCAGTGCTAGAGCCCCGGAGGTGCAGTATTTT CSARAPEVQYF
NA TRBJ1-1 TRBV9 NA TGTGCCAGCAGCGACGGCGGTTTGAGCACTGAAGCTTTCTTT CASSDGGLSTEAFF
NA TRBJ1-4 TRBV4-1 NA TGCGCCAGCAGCCAAGATGGGCAGGGCGGTTCCGCAAAACTGTTTTTT CASSQDGQGGSAKLFF
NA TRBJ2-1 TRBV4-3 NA TGCGCCAGCAGCCCTTCCACGGGCTCCTACAATGAGCAGTTCTTC CASSPSTGSYNEQFF
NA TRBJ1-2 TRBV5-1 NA TGCGCCAGCAGCTTGGACAGAAGCGGCCATGGCTACACCTTC CASSLDRSGHGYTF
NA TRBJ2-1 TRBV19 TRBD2 TGTGCCAGTAGTATAGATCGAACCGGGACTAGCGGGAGAAGAGAGCAGTTCTTC CASSIDRTGTSGRREQFF
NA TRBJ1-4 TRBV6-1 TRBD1 TGTGCCAGTACCCGGGACAGAGATGAAAAACTGTTTTTT CASTRDRDEKLFF
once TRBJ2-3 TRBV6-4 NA TGTGCCAGCAGTGACTCGGGGGGAGGAACAGATACGCAGTATTTT CASSDSGGGTDTQYF
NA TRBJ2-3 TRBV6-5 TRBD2 TGTGCCACCCGGGGGAGGGCCCTGGGTACGCAGTATTTT CATRGRALGTQYF
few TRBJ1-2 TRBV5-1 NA TGCGCCAGCAGCTTGGAGACAGCCGCTAACTATGGCTACACCTTC CASSLETAANYGYTF
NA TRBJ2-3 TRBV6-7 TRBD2 TGTGCCAGCAGTTACCCCAGCCTAGCGGCCTCTTATACGCAGTATTTT CASSYPSLAASYTQYF
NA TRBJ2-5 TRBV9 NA TGTGCCAGCAGCGTAGGCTCTTGGAGCCAAGAGACCCAGTACTTC CASSVGSWSQETQYF
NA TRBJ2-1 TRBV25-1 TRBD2 TGTGCCAGCAGCGAATATAGCGGGAGAGGGGATGAGCAGTTCTTC CASSEYSGRGDEQFF
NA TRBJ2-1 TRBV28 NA TGTGCCAGCAGTTTGCGGTTACATGAGCAGTTCTTC CASSLRLHEQFF
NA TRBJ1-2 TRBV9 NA TGTGCCAGCGGGGGCAGGGCTGGCTACACCTTC CASGGRAGYTF
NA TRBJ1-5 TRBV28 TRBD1 TGTGCCAGCAGTCCGAGACAGGGGTTCGGTGAGAATCAGCCCCAGCATTTT CASSPRQGFGENQPQHF
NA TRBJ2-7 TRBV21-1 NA TGTGCCAGCAGCACCCACGGGACAGAATTAGGCTTC CASSTHGTELGF
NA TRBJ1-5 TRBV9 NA TGTGCCAGCAGCGCCGGATGGGGGGACAATCAGCCCCAGCATTTT CASSAGWGDNQPQHF
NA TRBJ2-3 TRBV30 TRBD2 TGTGCCGGGACTAGCGGAACAGATACGCAGTATTTT CAGTSGTDTQYF
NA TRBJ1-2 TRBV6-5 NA TGTGCCAGCAGTGGGGACATAGGATTAGGCTACACCTTC CASSGDIGLGYTF
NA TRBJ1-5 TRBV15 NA TGTGCCACCAGCAGCCTCCGGGGAAAAAAGGGCCAGCCCCAGCATTTT CATSSLRGKKGQPQHF
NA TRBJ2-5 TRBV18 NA TGTGCCAGCTCTGCTAGTGGAGGGCCGCGGGAGACCCAGTACTTC CASSASGGPRETQYF
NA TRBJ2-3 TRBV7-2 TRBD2 TGTGCCAGCAGCCTAAGCGGGAGGGCCTTGTGGGATACGCAGTATTTT CASSLSGRALWDTQYF
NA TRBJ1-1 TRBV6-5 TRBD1 TGTGCCAGCAGTTATGGGGCCGGGACAGTGAACACTGAAGCTTTCTTT CASSYGAGTVNTEAFF
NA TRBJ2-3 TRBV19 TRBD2 TGTGCCAGCCGGACTAGCGGGAGGTTGACAGATACGCAGTATTTT CASRTSGRLTDTQYF
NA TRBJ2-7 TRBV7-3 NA TGTGCCAGCAGCCCGGGTCCGGGATTTGACCAGTACTTC CASSPGPGFDQYF
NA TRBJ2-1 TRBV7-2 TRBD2 TGTGCCAGCAGGAGTCGACTAGCGGGCTACAATGAGCAGTTCTTC CASRSRLAGYNEQFF
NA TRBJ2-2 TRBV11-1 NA TGTGCCAGCAGCCGGTCACAGAGTAACACCGGGGAGCTGTTTTTT CASSRSQSNTGELFF
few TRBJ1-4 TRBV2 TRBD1 TGTGCCAGCAGAAGTAGGACAGGGGAAGAAAAACTGTTTTTT CASRSRTGEEKLFF
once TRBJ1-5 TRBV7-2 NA TGTGCCAGCAGCTCAAGACACATCAGCAATCAGCCCCAGCATTTT CASSSRHISNQPQHF
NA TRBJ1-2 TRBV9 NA TGTGCCAGCAGTTCCGACAGAGACTATGGCTACACCTTC CASSSDRDYGYTF
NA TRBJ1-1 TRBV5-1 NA TGCGCCAGCAGCTTATCGGACAGCAGTGAAGCTTTCTTT CASSLSDSSEAFF
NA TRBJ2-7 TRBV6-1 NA TGTGCCAGCAACGAGGGTGATACCTACGAGCAGTACTTC CASNEGDTYEQYF
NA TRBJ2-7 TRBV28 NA TGTGCCAGCAGCCCCCTTAGTTGGAGTCAGACCTACGAGCAGTACTTC CASSPLSWSQTYEQYF
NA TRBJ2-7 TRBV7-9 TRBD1 TGTGCCAGCAGCATGACAGGGGGCTGGGAGCAGTACTTC CASSMTGGWEQYF
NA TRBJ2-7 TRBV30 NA TGTGCCTGGAGTATGAGGGTAGAGCAGTACTTC CAWSMRVEQYF
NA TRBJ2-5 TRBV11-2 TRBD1 TGTGCCAGCAGGCTCGGACAGGGAGTTGAAGAGACCCAGTACTTC CASRLGQGVEETQYF
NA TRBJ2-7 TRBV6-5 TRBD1 TGTGCCAGCAGTGGGACAGAGCACTACGAGCAGTACTTC CASSGTEHYEQYF
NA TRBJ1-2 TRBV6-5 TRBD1 TGTGCCAGCAGCCGTTGGACAGGAAGTAACTATGGCTACACCTTC CASSRWTGSNYGYTF
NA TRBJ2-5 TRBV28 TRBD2 TGTGCCAGCAGTTTCCCGGGAGGACAAGAGACCCAGTACTTC CASSFPGGQETQYF
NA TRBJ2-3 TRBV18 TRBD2 TGTGCCAGCTCACCGGGACTAGCGGGGCCAGATACGCAGTATTTT CASSPGLAGPDTQYF
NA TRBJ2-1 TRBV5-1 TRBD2 TGCGCCAGCAGCCCCGGGACTAGCGGGGGGGCTAGGTCCTACAATGAGCAGTTCTTC CASSPGTSGGARSYNEQFF
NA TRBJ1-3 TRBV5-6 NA TGTGCCAGCAGCCCCGACAGGAGAGTTGGAAACACCATATATTTT CASSPDRRVGNTIYF
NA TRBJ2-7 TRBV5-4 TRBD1 TGTGCCAGCAGCGCGGCGGGGACAGGGGCCTACGAGCAGTACTTC CASSAAGTGAYEQYF
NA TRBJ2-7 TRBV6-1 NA TGTGCCAGCAGTGGAAAACAGGGTTCGTTCTACGAGCAGTACTTC CASSGKQGSFYEQYF